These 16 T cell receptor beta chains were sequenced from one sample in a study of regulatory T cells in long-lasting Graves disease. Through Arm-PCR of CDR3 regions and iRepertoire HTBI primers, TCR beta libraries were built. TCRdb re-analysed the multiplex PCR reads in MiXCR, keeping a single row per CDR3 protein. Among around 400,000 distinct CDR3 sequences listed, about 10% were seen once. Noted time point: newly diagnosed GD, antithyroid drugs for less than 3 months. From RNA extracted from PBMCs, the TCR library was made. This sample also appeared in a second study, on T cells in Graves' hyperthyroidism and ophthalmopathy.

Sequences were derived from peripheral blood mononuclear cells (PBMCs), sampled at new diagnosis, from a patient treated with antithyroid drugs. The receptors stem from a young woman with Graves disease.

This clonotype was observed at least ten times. The CDR3 loop is CSTIRTGWQETQYF. CDR3 bases: TGCAGTACTATCAGGACAGGGTGGCAAGAGACCCAGTACTTC. V and J are TRBV20-1 and TRBJ2-5; 8 bases map to TRBD1. From germline, CDR1 is DFQATT and CDR2 SNEGSKA (reference sequence). The CDR3 covers 14 residues. J gave up 2 bases and V 8 bases, and 10 bases lay outside the gene matches.

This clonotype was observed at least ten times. The DNA of the CDR3 is TGCAGTGCTAGGACCGACCCGAACACTGAAGCTTTCTTT. Protein product: CSARTDPNTEAFF. V gene TRBV20-1 combines with J gene TRBJ1-1; no firm D call. V lost 3 bases and J lost 1, with 9 bases in between. The CDR3 sequence is 13 residues long. Germline CDR1 and CDR2: DFQATT and SNEGSKA (reference sequence).

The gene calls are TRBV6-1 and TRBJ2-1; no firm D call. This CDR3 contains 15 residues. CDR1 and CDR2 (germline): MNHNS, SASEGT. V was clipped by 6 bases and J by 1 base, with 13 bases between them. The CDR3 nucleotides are TGTGCCAGCAGGTCGTGGGTCGAGTCCTACAATGAGCAGTTCTTC. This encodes CASRSWVESYNEQFF.

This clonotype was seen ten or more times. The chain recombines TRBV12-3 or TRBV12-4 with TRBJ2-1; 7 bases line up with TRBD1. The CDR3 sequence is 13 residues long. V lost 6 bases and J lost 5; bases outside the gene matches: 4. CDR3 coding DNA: TGTGCCAGCAGAGACAGGGAAGACAATGAGCAGTTCTTC. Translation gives CASRDREDNEQFF.

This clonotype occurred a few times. CDR3 loop: CASSQETGGVAGAFF. The CDR3 DNA reads TGCGCCAGCAGCCAAGAAACGGGGGGAGTTGCTGGAGCTTTCTTT. This chain connects TRBV4-3 to TRBJ1-1; D possibly corresponds to TRBD1 (5 bases). The V gene lost 0 bases and the J gene lost 10 bases, with 18 bases spanning the gap. Germline assignment: CDR1 LGHNA and CDR2 YSLEER. CDR3 length equals 15 residues.

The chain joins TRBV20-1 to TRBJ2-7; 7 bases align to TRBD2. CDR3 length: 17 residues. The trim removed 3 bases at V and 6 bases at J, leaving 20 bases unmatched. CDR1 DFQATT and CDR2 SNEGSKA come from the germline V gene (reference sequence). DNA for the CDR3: TGCAGTGCTAGGCCCCCTGGAGGGACTATCACGGGTAGCGAGCAGTACTTC. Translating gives CSARPPGGTITGSEQYF.

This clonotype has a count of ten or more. The chain's CDR3 is CSARQARTTGFYEQYF. In DNA form, the CDR3 reads TGCAGTGCTAGACAAGCCCGGACTACAGGGTTCTACGAGCAGTACTTC. This chain uses TRBV20-1 with TRBJ2-7; D assignment may be TRBD1 or TRBD2 (6 bases each). The CDR3 consists of 16 residues. CDR1 and CDR2 from the germline V gene are DFQATT and SNEGSKA (reference sequence). V gave up 2 bases and J gave up 3 bases, with 20 bases separating them.

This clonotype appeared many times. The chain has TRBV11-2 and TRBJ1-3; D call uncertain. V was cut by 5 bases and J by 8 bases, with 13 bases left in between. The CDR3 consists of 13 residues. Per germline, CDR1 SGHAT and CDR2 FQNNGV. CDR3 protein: CASSRTVGDTIYF. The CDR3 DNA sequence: TGTGCCAGCAGCAGAACAGTGGGAGACACCATATATTTT.

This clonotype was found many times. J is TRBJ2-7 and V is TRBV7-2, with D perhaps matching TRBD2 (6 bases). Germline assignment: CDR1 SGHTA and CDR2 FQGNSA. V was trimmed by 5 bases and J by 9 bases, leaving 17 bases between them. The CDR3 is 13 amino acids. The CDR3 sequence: CASSPNAGSRQYF. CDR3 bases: TGTGCCAGCAGCCCAAATGCGGGGAGCCGGCAGTACTTC. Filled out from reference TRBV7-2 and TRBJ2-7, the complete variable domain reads GAGVSQSPSNKVTEKGKDVELRCDPISGHTALYWYRQSLGQGLEFLIYFQGNSAPDKSGLPSDRFSAERTGGSVSTLTIQRTQQEDSAVYLCASSPNAGSRQYFGPGTRLTVT.

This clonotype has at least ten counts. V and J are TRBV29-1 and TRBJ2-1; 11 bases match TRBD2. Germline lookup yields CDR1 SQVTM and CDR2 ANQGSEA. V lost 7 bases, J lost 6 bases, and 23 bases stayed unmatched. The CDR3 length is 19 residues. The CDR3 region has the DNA TGCAGCGAAAGGCCCACTAGCGGGAGTTGGGGAAAGTATTCCAATGAGCAGTTCTTC. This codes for CSERPTSGSWGKYSNEQFF.

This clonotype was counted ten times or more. The CDR3 loop reads CATSRVLGDLPPGLIFYEQYF. In DNA, the CDR3 is TGTGCCACCAGCAGAGTTCTAGGGGACTTACCCCCGGGACTCATTTTTTACGAGCAGTACTTC. The chain couples TRBV15 to TRBJ2-7, with D maybe TRBD2 (6 bases). The germline CDR1 and CDR2 sequences are LNHNV and YYDKDF (reference sequence). This CDR3 is 21 amino acids long. V was clipped by 1 base and J by 4 bases, with 32 bases between them.

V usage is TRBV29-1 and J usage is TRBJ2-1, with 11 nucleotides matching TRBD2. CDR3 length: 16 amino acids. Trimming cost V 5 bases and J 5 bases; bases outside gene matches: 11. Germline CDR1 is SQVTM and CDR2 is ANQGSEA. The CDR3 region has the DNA TGCAGCGTTCCCCTAGCGGGAGGAACGGGTCACAATGAGCAGTTCTTC. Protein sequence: CSVPLAGGTGHNEQFF.

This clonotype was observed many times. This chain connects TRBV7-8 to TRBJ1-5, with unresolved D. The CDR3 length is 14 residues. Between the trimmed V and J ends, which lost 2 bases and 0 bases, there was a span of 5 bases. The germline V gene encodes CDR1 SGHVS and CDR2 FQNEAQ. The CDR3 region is CASSLSSSNQPQHF. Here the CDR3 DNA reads TGTGCCAGCAGCTTAAGCTCTAGCAATCAGCCCCAGCATTTT.

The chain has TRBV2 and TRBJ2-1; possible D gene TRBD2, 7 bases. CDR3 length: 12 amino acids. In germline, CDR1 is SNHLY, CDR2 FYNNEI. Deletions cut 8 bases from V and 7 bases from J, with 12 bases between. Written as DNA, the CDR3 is TGTGCCAGCCGGGCGGGGGCGAATGAGCAGTTCTTC. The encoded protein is CASRAGANEQFF.

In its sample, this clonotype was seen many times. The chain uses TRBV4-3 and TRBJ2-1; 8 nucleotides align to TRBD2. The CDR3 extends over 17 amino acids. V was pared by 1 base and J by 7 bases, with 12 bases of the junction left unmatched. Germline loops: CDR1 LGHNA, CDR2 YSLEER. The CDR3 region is CASSQAWAGGRSNEQFF. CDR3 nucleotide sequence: TGCGCCAGCAGCCAAGCTTGGGCGGGCGGGAGGAGTAATGAGCAGTTCTTC.

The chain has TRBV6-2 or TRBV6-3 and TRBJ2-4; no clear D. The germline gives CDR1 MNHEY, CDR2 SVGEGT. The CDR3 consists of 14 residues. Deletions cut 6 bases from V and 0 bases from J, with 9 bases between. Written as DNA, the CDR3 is TGTGCCAGCAGCTTGGGCCCAGCCAAAAACATTCAGTACTTC. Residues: CASSLGPAKNIQYF.